This T cell receptor beta chain was sequenced during a study of PD-L1 blockade in urothelial cancer. On the study more broadly: Researchers looked at the blood 3 weeks (second dose) and 6 weeks after treatment began. Findings and limits, study-wide: Prediction of better survival came from below-median pretreatment blood TCR clonality.

Turning to this clone: What it binds is unknown.

Specified time point: peripheral blood 6 weeks after treatment start. The study collected 1 to 8 samples per patient, pretreatment and on-treatment. The CDR3 consists of 16 residues. The V and J ends lost 5 bases and 5 bases, in that order; junction bases with no gene match: 8. Germline loops: CDR1 KGHSH, CDR2 LQKENI. This table comes from immunoSEQ multiplex PCR, and its TCRdb copy is limited to in-frame clones, with some not included. The sample includes more than 90,000 clones, over 65% seen only once; the top ten take under 8.5%. The chain is built from TRBV18 and TRBJ1-6; TRBD1 matches at 8 bases. This TCR derives from a man in his sixties or seventies with urothelial cancer. This material consisted of PBMCs, taken around atezolizumab (anti-PD-L1) treatment. In nucleotides, the CDR3 is TGTGCCAGCTCAAGACAGGGGAGAACTAATAATTCACCCCTCCACTTT. It yields the protein CASSRQGRTNNSPLHF.